A single sample is the source of the 8 T cell receptor beta chains below, sequenced in a study of T-cell reconstitution after alpha-beta-depleted transplantation in children. A library of TCRbeta sequences, prepared with unique molecular identifiers, was generated. TCRdb redid the calling of the PCR reads with MiXCR, one entry per CDR3 protein. The sample carries 750,000 to 950,000 distinct CDR3 sequences, approximately 15% recorded once. Source: PBMCs, mostly from graft donor cells, taken 360 days after TCRalphabeta/CD19-depleted stem cell transplant. The receptors shown here come from a male patient under 18 who had a stem cell transplant for acute lymphoblastic leukemia, so the T cells may come from the graft donor.

The chain links TRBV29-1 to TRBJ2-3, with 10 bases matching TRBD1. V trimming: 6 bases; J trimming: 4 bases; junction bases outside the gene matches: 7. The germline CDR1 and CDR2 sequences are SQVTM and ANQGSEA. The CDR3 length is 14 residues. CDR3 nucleotides: TGCAGCGTGCGGACAGGGGGTGGCCCAGATACGCAGTATTTT. Amino acid sequence: CSVRTGGGPDTQYF.

This clonotype came up many times. The chain carries TRBV4-1 and TRBJ2-1; D gene uncertain. Germline V gene lookup returns CDR1 MGHRA and CDR2 YSYEKL. The CDR3 is 12 residues long. Trimming removed 3 bases from V and 1 base from J, with 1 base in between. The CDR3 nucleotides are TGCGCCAGCAGCCAGTCCTACAATGAGCAGTTCTTC. This codes for CASSQSYNEQFF.

Only a few counts were recorded for this clonotype. The gene calls are TRBV2 and TRBJ2-1; 13 bases line up with TRBD2. J lost 9 bases, V lost 6 bases, and 11 bases had no gene match. Germline V CDR1 and CDR2: SNHLY, FYNNEI. CDR3 length: 16 amino acids. The CDR3 loop reads CASSPPGLAGKGEQFF. The CDR3, as DNA: TGTGCCAGCAGCCCCCCGGGACTAGCGGGGAAAGGTGAGCAGTTCTTC.

This clonotype was counted a few times. The chain carries TRBV4-1 and TRBJ2-7; 8 bases are a match to TRBD2. Germline CDR1 is MGHRA and CDR2 is YSYEKL. Losses at the gene ends were 0 bases for V and 0 bases for J; bases not matched to a gene: 4. This CDR3 is 16 amino acids long. The CDR3 bases are TGCGCCAGCAGCCAAGACGCGGGGGGAAACTCCTACGAGCAGTACTTC. Translated: CASSQDAGGNSYEQYF.

Note on this clonotype: Mismatch with germline at one junction end may stem from a read error. The V call is TRBV3-1, the J call TRBJ2-5; D gene ambiguous. The CDR3 spans 18 residues. Germline V lookup: CDR1 LGHDT, CDR2 YNNKEL (reference sequence). In DNA form, the CDR3 reads TGTACCAGCAGTTTAGGCAGCGCAGATTATCGAATCCAAGAGACCCAGTACTTC. Translating it yields CTSSLGSADYRIQETQYF.

This clonotype was picked up many times. At one end the junction does not follow the germline gene, possibly because of a read error. The chain uses TRBV5-1 and TRBJ2-3; 12 nucleotides align to TRBD2. The CDR3 spans 16 residues. Germline-derived CDR1 and CDR2 are SGHRS and YFSETQ. Here the CDR3 reads CASSLRLAGGTDTQYF. CDR3 coding DNA: TGTGCCAGCAGCTTACGACTAGCGGGGGGCACAGATACGCAGTATTTT.

The chain joins TRBV20-1 to TRBJ2-1; TRBD2 aligns across 7 bases. V lost 1 base, J lost 0 bases, and 3 bases stayed unmatched. This CDR3 region has 15 residues. Germline V gene lookup returns CDR1 DFQATT and CDR2 SNEGSKA (reference sequence). DNA of the CDR3: TGCAGTGCTAGAGCCGGGACTATCTCCTACAATGAGCAGTTCTTC. Protein product: CSARAGTISYNEQFF.

This clonotype showed up many times. V usage is TRBV5-1 and J usage is TRBJ1-1; the D is unclear. V was trimmed by 4 bases and J by 6 bases, leaving 25 bases between them. CDR1 and CDR2 (germline): SGHRS, YFSETQ. The CDR3 totals 17 residues. The CDR3 nucleotides are TGCGCCAGCAGCCCTTCTAGCGCTGCAGGATGGAGGGCTGAAGCTTTCTTT. Amino acids: CASSPSSAAGWRAEAFF. The full variable domain, its missing parts supplied by reference TRBV5-1 and TRBJ1-1, is KAGVTQTPRYLIKTRGQQVTLSCSPISGHRSVSWYQQTPGQGLQFLFEYFSETQRNKGNFPGRFSGRQFSNSRSEMNVSTLELGDSALYLCASSPSSAAGWRAEAFFGQGTRLTVV.